Sequencing of this TCR beta chain was carried out in a study of preoperative IRX-2 immunotherapy in early breast cancer. This sample's treatment: preoperative locoregional IRX-2 cytokine immunotherapy. Patients received preoperative, locoregional IRX-2 cytokine immunotherapy in a phase Ib study. V was cut by 5 bases and J by 2 bases, with 14 bases left in between. The germline V gene encodes CDR1 SGHRS and CDR2 YFSETQ. CDR3 length equals 14 residues. The assay was immunoSEQ multiplex PCR, and TCRdb's table has in-frame clones only and misses some. The table includes under 40,000 clones, nearly 95% detected once.

The receptor comes from a human donor with breast cancer. This sample was gathered from a patient treated with IRX-2 immunotherapy. The V call is TRBV5-1, the J call TRBJ2-7; D assignment may be TRBD1 or TRBD2 (5 bases each). CDR3 protein: CASRSRDQTYEQYF. CDR3 DNA: TGCGCCAGCAGGTCCCGGGACCAAACCTACGAGCAGTACTTC.